This T cell receptor (beta chain) was identified in a study of T cell repertoires in cytomegalovirus infection. Study in general: From public TCR beta signatures came an indication of both CMV infection and matching HLA type.

This clonotype was detected a few times. What it binds is unknown. The study's findings and limits: Carriage of CMV together with the relevant HLA was identifiable through cumulative public TCR beta family frequency.

Looked up from germline, CDR1 is SGHTA and CDR2 is FQGNSA. Trimming left V 5 bases short and J 6 bases short, with 14 bases between. This CDR3 comprises 15 residues. TCRdb processed the reads anew with MiXCR; each CDR3 protein has one entry. Of 350,000 to 550,000 distinct CDR3 sequences listed, about 33% are singletons. This rearrangement joins TRBV7-2 to TRBJ1-6; D might be TRBD1 (6 bases). The clonotype originates from a human donor in good health (CMV status not recorded). Some clones in this sample may be carry-over from other donors' samples. Sequencing was carried out using PBMCs. The CDR3 protein is CASSLSGGLNSPLHF. In DNA form, the CDR3 reads TGTGCCAGCAGCCTGAGCGGGGGGCTTAATTCACCCCTCCACTTT.